This T cell receptor (beta chain) was sequenced for a study of radiotherapy plus CTLA-4 blockade in lung cancer. Germline CDR1 SGHRS, CDR2 YFSETQ. This CDR3 contains 13 residues. Between the trimmed V and J ends, which lost 4 bases and 8 bases, there was a span of 15 bases. Measured with immunoSEQ multiplex PCR; TCRdb has only the in-frame clones, and not every one. The data contain roughly 66,000 clones, approximately 80% of them seen just once; the ten biggest clones take up roughly 4%. The clonotype originates from a human donor with non-small cell lung cancer who had a partial response to radiotherapy plus ipilimumab. The chain recombines TRBV5-1 with TRBJ1-2, with unresolved D. The source material was peripheral blood, sampled from a patient treated with radiotherapy plus ipilimumab. CDR3 nucleotide sequence: TGCGCCAGCAGCCCCGACATTGGGGAGGGCTACACCTTC. Its translation: CASSPDIGEGYTF. The full variable domain, with the rest looked up from reference TRBV5-1 and TRBJ1-2, is KAGVTQTPRYLIKTRGQQVTLSCSPISGHRSVSWYQQTPGQGLQFLFEYFSETQRNKGNFPGRFSGRQFSNSRSEMNVSTLELGDSALYLCASSPDIGEGYTFGSGTRLTVV.